This TCR beta chain was profiled in a study of T-cell memory formation after mild COVID-19. Overall study findings and caveats: Chiefly within CM and EM were the contracting CD4+ clones; CD8+ ones were within EMRA. Unconfirmed was the SARS-CoV-2 specificity of second-wave clones that peaked on day 37. Clones that shrank (day 15 to 85) were balanced CD4/CD8, whereas later expanders leaned CD4+.

TCRalpha and TCRbeta libraries used 5'RACE with constant-segment primers and UMIs. TCRdb called the 5' RACE reads again in MiXCR, with one record for every CDR3 protein. The sample has about 110,000 distinct CDR3 sequences; about an eighth are singletons. Comment on this clonotype: The target antigen is unknown.

Trimming removed 0 bases from V and 11 bases from J, with 17 bases in between. The CDR3 has 14 amino acids. Germline V CDR1 and CDR2: SGHKS, YYEKEE (reference sequence). The sequencing input was PBMCs or a T cell subset sorted from them (not recorded which). The receptor was isolated from an adult woman who had mild COVID-19 (a few samples of this study predate the infection). Cell type and time point are not known. This rearrangement joins TRBV5-5 to TRBJ1-1, with D unresolved. CDR3 in amino acids: CASSLALATQEAFF. The DNA of the CDR3 is TGTGCCAGCAGCTTGGCCCTCGCGACCCAGGAGGCTTTCTTT.